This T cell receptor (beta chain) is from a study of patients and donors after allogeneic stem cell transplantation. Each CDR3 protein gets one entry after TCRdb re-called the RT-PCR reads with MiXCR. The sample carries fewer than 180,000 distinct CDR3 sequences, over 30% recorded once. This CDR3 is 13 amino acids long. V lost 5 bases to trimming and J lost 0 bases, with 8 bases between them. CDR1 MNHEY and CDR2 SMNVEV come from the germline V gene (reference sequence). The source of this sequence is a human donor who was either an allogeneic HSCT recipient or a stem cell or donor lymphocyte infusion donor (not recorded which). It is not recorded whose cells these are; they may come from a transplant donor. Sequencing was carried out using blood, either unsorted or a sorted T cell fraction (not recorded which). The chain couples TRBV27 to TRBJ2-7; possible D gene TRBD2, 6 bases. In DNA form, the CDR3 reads TGTGCCAGCAGTCGGGACTCCTCCTACGAGCAGTACTTC. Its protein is CASSRDSSYEQYF.